One sample yielded the 7 T cell receptor beta chains listed below, sequenced in a study of OX40 agonist ivuxolimab in advanced cancers. Sequenced by immunoSEQ multiplex PCR; TCRdb stores in-frame clones only, minus some. The sample has about 79,000 clones, under 95% seen once. The sequencing here drew on CD4+ or CD8+ T cells sorted from blood, taken in a trial of the OX40 agonist ivuxolimab. The receptors originated from an adult with an advanced solid tumor such as melanoma, head and neck, liver or kidney cancer.

The J gene is TRBJ1-2, the V gene TRBV5-1; D may be TRBD1 (6 bases). Deletions cut 0 bases from V and 4 bases from J, with 10 bases between. Germline V gene sequence: CDR1 SGHRS, CDR2 YFSETQ. The CDR3 is 14 residues long. CDR3 in DNA: TGCGCCAGCAGCTTGGTTGCAGGGGCCTATGGCTACACCTTC. Translating gives CASSLVAGAYGYTF.

This clone was counted a few times. The chain uses TRBV11-2 and TRBJ1-2, with TRBD1 as a possible D gene (5 bases). With 4 bases removed from V and 2 bases from J, the gap between germline ends came to 14 bases. The CDR3 totals 15 residues. Germline V gene data show CDR1 as SGHAT and CDR2 as FQNNGV. The CDR3 coding sequence is TGTGCCAGCAGCTCTTTAAATGACAGAAACTATGGCTACACCTTC. Translating gives CASSSLNDRNYGYTF.

The chain uses TRBV27 and TRBJ1-1, with D maybe TRBD1 (5 bases). This CDR3 spans 14 amino acids. Germline V gives CDR1 MNHEY, CDR2 SMNVEV (reference sequence). V lost 3 bases, J lost 5 bases, and 13 bases lay in between. The CDR3 here is CASSFVAGRTEAFF. CDR3 nucleotide sequence: TGTGCCAGCAGTTTTGTAGCAGGGAGGACTGAAGCTTTCTTT.

CDR3 bases: TGTGCCAGCAGCCCCGGGGCTGATGGCTACACCTTC. This gives the protein CASSPGADGYTF. The chain joins TRBV9 to TRBJ1-2; a possible D gene is TRBD1 (5 bases). This CDR3 is 12 amino acids long. Between the trimmed V and J ends, which lost 4 bases and 6 bases, there was a span of 10 bases. CDR1 and CDR2 from the germline V gene are SGDLS and YYNGEE.

The genes are TRBV7-8 and TRBJ2-7; D might be TRBD1 or TRBD2, each matching 5 bases. The V end was cut by 3 bases, the J end by 2 bases, with 14 bases between. Germline V gives CDR1 SGHVS, CDR2 FQNEAQ. The CDR3 is 15 residues long. DNA for the CDR3: TGTGCCAGCAGCTTCTCGGTAGGGGACGCCTACGAGCAGTACTTC. Its translation: CASSFSVGDAYEQYF.

The genes are TRBV27 and TRBJ1-6, with 7 bases aligning to TRBD1. Germline V gene lookup returns CDR1 MNHEY and CDR2 SMNVEV (reference sequence). Trimming removed 6 bases from V and 15 bases from J; junction bases left unmatched: 17. The CDR3 is made up of 15 amino acids. The CDR3 coding sequence is TGTGCCAGCAGACCCACAGGGGCGGCCGCGGCGGGCCTCCACTTT. As protein: CASRPTGAAAAGLHF.

This chain uses TRBV2 with TRBJ1-2; D uncertain. The CDR3 is 14 residues long. Trimming stripped 3 bases from V and 4 bases from J, with 12 bases between. Germline V gene sequence: CDR1 SNHLY, CDR2 FYNNEI. CDR3 sequence reads: CASSDGVWGYGYTF. CDR3 sequence (DNA): TGTGCCAGCAGTGACGGCGTTTGGGGCTATGGCTACACCTTC.